These 9 T cell receptor beta chains originate from one sample sequenced in a study of blood T cell repertoires in COVID-19. TCRdb's table, derived via immunoSEQ multiplex PCR, lists solely in-frame clones and lacks some. Of around 63,000 clones listed, approximately 87% are singletons. Sequenced: peripheral blood. These TCRs come from a man aged 55 to 70 with acute or convalescent COVID-19.

The rearrangement uses TRBV4-3 and TRBJ1-5, with D unclear. V lost 0 bases and J lost 2, with 8 bases in between. This CDR3 spans 15 amino acids. Germline CDR1 is LGHNA and CDR2 is YSLEER. Here the CDR3 reads CASSQDAGGNQPQHF. CDR3 DNA: TGCGCCAGCAGCCAAGATGCCGGTGGCAATCAGCCCCAGCATTTT.

This clone has just one count. The chain carries TRBV2 and TRBJ1-3, with 7 bases that match TRBD1. After removal of 6 bases from V and 0 bases from J, the junction contained 5 bases not matched to a gene. This CDR3 has 15 residues. Germline V gene sequence: CDR1 SNHLY, CDR2 FYNNEI. CDR3 coding DNA: TGTGCCAGCAGGGGGACAGTCCCCTCTGGAAACACCATATATTTT. This sequence encodes CASRGTVPSGNTIYF. Together with reference TRBV2 and TRBJ1-3, the CDR3 gives the full variable domain: EPEVTQTPSHQVTQMGQEVILRCVPISNHLYFYWYRQILGQKVEFLVSFYNNEISEKSEIFDDQFSVERPDGSNFTLKIRSTKLEDSAMYFCASRGTVPSGNTIYFGEGSWLTVV.

V usage is TRBV9 and J usage is TRBJ2-3; D is perhaps TRBD2 (6 bases). The germline V and J ends were trimmed by 0 bases and 2 bases, with 10 bases remaining between them. Germline V lookup: CDR1 SGDLS, CDR2 YYNGEE. This CDR3 is 15 amino acids long. CDR3 coding DNA: TGTGCCAGCAGCGTAGCGGGGGTTCACACAGATACGCAGTATTTT. This codes for CASSVAGVHTDTQYF. Complete variable domain (other parts from reference TRBV9 and TRBJ2-3): DSGVTQTPKHLITATGQRVTLRCSPRSGDLSVYWYQQSLDQGLQFLIQYYNGEERAKGNILERFSAQQFPDLHSELNLSSLELGDSALYFCASSVAGVHTDTQYFGPGTRLTVL.

This chain connects TRBV4-3 to TRBJ2-1; 7 bases align to TRBD2. Germline CDR1 reads LGHNA; CDR2 reads YSLEER. After removal of 1 base from V and 6 bases from J, the junction contained 0 bases not matched to a gene. This CDR3 is built from 13 residues. Written as DNA, the CDR3 is TGCGCCAGCAGCCAAGGGGGGGGCAATGAGCAGTTCTTC. It translates to CASSQGGGNEQFF.

The rearrangement uses TRBV7-2 and TRBJ2-1; TRBD1 agrees at 8 bases. The CDR3 loop spans 14 amino acids. V was clipped by 5 bases and J by 7 bases; unmatched bases: 7. CDR1 and CDR2 from the germline V gene are SGHTA and FQGNSA. CDR3 sequence reads: CASSPDRGRNEQFF. CDR3 bases: TGTGCCAGCAGCCCAGACAGGGGCCGGAATGAGCAGTTCTTC.

The V gene is TRBV7-9, the J gene TRBJ2-5, with 11 bases fitting TRBD2. The germline V gene has CDR1 SEHNR and CDR2 FQNEAQ (reference sequence). Trimming cost V 6 bases and J 1 base; bases outside gene matches: 4. The CDR3 spans 15 residues. The CDR3 loop is CASRFSGGAQETQYF. The CDR3 region has the DNA TGTGCCAGCAGATTTAGCGGGGGGGCCCAAGAGACCCAGTACTTC.

This chain links TRBV2 with TRBJ2-2; D remains unclear. This CDR3 comprises 11 residues. Trimming took off 8 bases at V and 5 bases at J, with 6 bases between the two ends. In germline, CDR1 is SNHLY, CDR2 FYNNEI. The CDR3 nucleotides are TGTGCCAGCCGCGAAACCGGGGAGCTGTTTTTT. Protein product: CASRETGELFF. Together with reference TRBV2 and TRBJ2-2, the CDR3 gives the full variable domain: EPEVTQTPSHQVTQMGQEVILRCVPISNHLYFYWYRQILGQKVEFLVSFYNNEISEKSEIFDDQFSVERPDGSNFTLKIRSTKLEDSAMYFCASRETGELFFGEGSRLTVL.

The CDR3: CASRPQGDYGYTF. The CDR3, as DNA: TGTGCCAGCCGACCACAGGGGGACTATGGCTACACCTTC. The gene calls are TRBV6-5 and TRBJ1-2; TRBD1 agrees at 8 bases. CDR1 is MNHEY and CDR2 is SVGAGI in the germline V gene. The CDR3 loop spans 13 amino acids. The trim removed 8 bases at V and 3 bases at J, leaving 5 bases unmatched.

J is TRBJ1-2 and V is TRBV6-1, with 8 bases lining up with TRBD1. Germline V gene data show CDR1 as MNHNS and CDR2 as SASEGT. V lost 0 bases to trimming and J lost 9 bases; unmatched junction nucleotides: 9. CDR3 size: 15 residues. The CDR3, as DNA: TGTGCCAGCAGTGAAGCGTATGGACAGGGTAGAAGCTACACCTTC. It encodes CASSEAYGQGRSYTF.